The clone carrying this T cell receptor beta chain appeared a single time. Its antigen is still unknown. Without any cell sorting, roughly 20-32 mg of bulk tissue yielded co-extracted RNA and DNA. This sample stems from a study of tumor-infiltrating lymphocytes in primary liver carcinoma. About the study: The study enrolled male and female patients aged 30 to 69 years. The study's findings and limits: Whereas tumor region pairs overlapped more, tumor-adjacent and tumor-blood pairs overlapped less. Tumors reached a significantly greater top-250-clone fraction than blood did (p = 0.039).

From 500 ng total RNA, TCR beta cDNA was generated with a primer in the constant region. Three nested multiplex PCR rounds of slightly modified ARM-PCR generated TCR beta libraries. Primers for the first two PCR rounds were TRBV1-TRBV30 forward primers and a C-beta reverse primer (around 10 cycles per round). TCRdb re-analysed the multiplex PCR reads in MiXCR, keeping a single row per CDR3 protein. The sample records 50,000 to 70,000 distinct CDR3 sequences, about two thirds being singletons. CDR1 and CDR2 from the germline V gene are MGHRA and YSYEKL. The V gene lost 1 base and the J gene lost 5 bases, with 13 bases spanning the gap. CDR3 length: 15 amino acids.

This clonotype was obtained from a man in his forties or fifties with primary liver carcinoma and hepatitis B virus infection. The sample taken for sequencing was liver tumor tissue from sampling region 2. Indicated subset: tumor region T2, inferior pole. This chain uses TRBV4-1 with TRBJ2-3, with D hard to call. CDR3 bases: TGCGCCAGCAGCCAAGTCGCGGACGTCATAGATACGCAGTATTTT. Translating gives CASSQVADVIDTQYF.